In its sample, the clone carrying this T cell receptor (beta chain) was seen once. No antigen is known for it. Amplification used 60 Vbeta primers and 13 Jbeta primers. TCRdb's copy holds only in-frame clones and misses some; the assay was immunoSEQ multiplex PCR. The data show 140,000 or so clones, with more than 70% seen just once and roughly 1.8% held by the top ten. These data are taken from a study of cytomegalovirus exposure and HLA in healthy donors. Whole-study context: Of the donors genotyped, 398 in all, 75% to 90% fell in the Caucasian-associated ancestry cluster.

Findings and caveats of the study: Compared with the roughly 700-donor mean, an Asian-associated ancestry cluster reportedly had fewer N-insertions, according to a later analysis. Earlier analysis looked at TCR beta V segments, and most were productive about 90% or about 30% of the time. As a later analysis revealed, most CMV-associated TCR beta chains appeared HLA-restricted.

The germline V gene encodes CDR1 PRHDT and CDR2 FYEKMQ (reference sequence). This CDR3 spans 16 amino acids. Sequenced input: PBMCs. This clonotype was sampled from a middle-aged woman in good health and CMV-seronegative. The gene calls are TRBV13 and TRBJ2-5, with 10 bases lining up with TRBD1. With the DNA end fitting TRBJ2-7 better, the J assignment may be wrong. In DNA form, the CDR3 reads TGTGCCAGCAGCCCCCGCAAGGACAGGGGGACCTACGAGCAGTACTTC. Protein product: CASSPRKDRGTYEQYF.